Below, 12 T cell receptor beta chains from the same sample are listed, as sequenced in a study of cytomegalovirus exposure and HLA in healthy donors. The assay was immunoSEQ multiplex PCR, and TCRdb's table has in-frame clones only and misses some. The sample lists roughly 60,000 clones, about 91% occurring once. The sequenced sample was PBMCs. These receptors all come from a woman between 25 and 40 years old in good health and CMV-seronegative.

The J gene is TRBJ1-2, the V gene TRBV2; D may be TRBD1 (6 bases). V lost 6 bases to trimming and J lost 8 bases, with 13 bases between them. Looked up from germline, CDR1 is SNHLY and CDR2 is FYNNEI. CDR3 length equals 12 residues. The CDR3 sequence is CASSEQGSGYTF. The CDR3 nucleotides read TGTGCCAGCAGCGAACAGGGATCCGGCTACACCTTC. The full variable domain, in which reference TRBV2 and TRBJ1-2 provide the parts outside the CDR3, is EPEVTQTPSHQVTQMGQEVILRCVPISNHLYFYWYRQILGQKVEFLVSFYNNEISEKSEIFDDQFSVERPDGSNFTLKIRSTKLEDSAMYFCASSEQGSGYTFGSGTRLTVV.

J is TRBJ2-3 and V is TRBV5-1; TRBD2 might be the D (6 bases). This CDR3 comprises 16 residues. Germline loops: CDR1 SGHRS, CDR2 YFSETQ. V shed 2 bases and J shed 1 base, with 14 bases lying between them. The CDR3 coding sequence is TGCGCCAGCAGCTTTTGGGGGGAGTTGGGCACAGATACGCAGTATTTT. Translation: CASSFWGELGTDTQYF.

This CDR3 is CASSSTLGGAEQFF. As DNA, the CDR3 is TGCGCCAGCAGCTCCACACTGGGGGGGGCTGAGCAGTTCTTC. J is TRBJ2-1 and V is TRBV5-1; D might be TRBD2 (7 bases). Germline V lookup: CDR1 SGHRS, CDR2 YFSETQ. The ends were cut back, 3 bases at V and 9 bases at J, with 16 bases in the middle. This CDR3 contains 14 residues.

V and J are TRBV7-9 and TRBJ2-1; a possible D gene is TRBD1 (6 bases). Deletions cut 5 bases from V and 6 bases from J, with 14 bases between. The CDR3 length is 14 residues. Germline CDR1 and CDR2: SEHNR and FQNEAQ (reference sequence). DNA for the CDR3: TGTGCCAGCAGCGCCATACAGGGTGGCAATGAGCAGTTCTTC. The encoded protein is CASSAIQGGNEQFF. The full variable domain, rest sourced from reference TRBV7-9 and TRBJ2-1, is DTGVSQNPRHKITKRGQNVTFRCDPISEHNRLYWYRQTLGQGPEFLTYFQNEAQLEKSRLLSDRFSAERPKGSFSTLEIQRTEQGDSAMYLCASSAIQGGNEQFFGPGTRLTVL.

The V gene is TRBV30, the J gene TRBJ1-1; 8 bases match TRBD1. CDR3 length equals 13 residues. Germline V gene data show CDR1 as GTSNPN and CDR2 as SVGIG (reference sequence). The V segment lost 8 bases and the J segment 0 bases; nucleotides outside the gene matches: 5. The CDR3 sequence is CALDRGLNTEAFF. The CDR3 DNA follows: TGTGCCCTTGACAGGGGCTTGAACACTGAAGCTTTCTTT.

This clone was seen only a few times. The rearrangement links TRBV5-1 to TRBJ2-1; unclear D gene. This CDR3 has 14 residues. Germline loops: CDR1 SGHRS, CDR2 YFSETQ. Between the trimmed V and J ends, which lost 4 bases and 3 bases, there was a span of 11 bases. CDR3 sequence reads: CASSPSRFYNEQFF. DNA for the CDR3: TGCGCCAGCAGCCCTTCTAGGTTCTACAATGAGCAGTTCTTC.

The chain links TRBV7-8 to TRBJ2-1; 8 bases align to TRBD1. The CDR3 spans 15 residues. V lost 3 bases and J lost 3; bases outside the gene matches: 4. The germline V gene has CDR1 SGHVS and CDR2 FQNEAQ. The CDR3 here is CASSFDRGFYNEQFF. In DNA, the CDR3 is TGTGCCAGCAGCTTCGACAGGGGATTCTACAATGAGCAGTTCTTC.

The CDR3 nucleotides read TGTGCCTGGAGCCCCACTCGGAGCGAGCAGTACTTC. It yields the protein CAWSPTRSEQYF. This sequence joins TRBV30 and TRBJ2-7, with D unclear. The CDR3 is made up of 12 amino acids. Germline V gene sequence: CDR1 GTSNPN, CDR2 SVGIG (reference sequence). Deletions cut 3 bases from V and 6 bases from J, with 12 bases between.

The chain links TRBV5-6 to TRBJ1-3; D possibly corresponds to TRBD1 (5 bases). This CDR3 has 14 residues. Germline lookup yields CDR1 SGHDT and CDR2 YYEEEE. The germline V and J ends were trimmed by 4 bases and 2 bases, with 10 bases remaining between them. The CDR3 DNA is TGTGCCAGCAGCCAGACAGTTACTGGAAACACCATATATTTT. Translation gives CASSQTVTGNTIYF.

This chain links TRBV29-1 with TRBJ1-5; 9 bases are a match to TRBD1. The CDR3 consists of 16 residues. J lost 0 bases, V lost 4 bases, and 7 bases had no gene match. The germline V gene has CDR1 SQVTM and CDR2 ANQGSEA. The CDR3 DNA reads as TGCAGCGTTGCACAGGGGGCACGCAGTAGCAATCAGCCCCAGCATTTT. Translating gives CSVAQGARSSNQPQHF.

The chain is built from TRBV10-3 and TRBJ1-3, with a weak D call TRBD1 (5 bases). The CDR3 is 14 residues long. Germline CDR1 is ENHRY and CDR2 is SYGVKD. The V end was cut by 3 bases, the J end by 2 bases, with 8 bases between. The CDR3 region has the DNA TGTGCCATCAGTGATGGGGCAACTGGAAACACCATATATTTT. Protein: CAISDGATGNTIYF.

Here the CDR3 DNA reads TGTGCCAGCAGTTCGAACCGACAGGGGAAAGCTGAAGCTTTCTTT. It yields the protein CASSSNRQGKAEAFF. The chain joins TRBV28 to TRBJ1-1; 8 bases map to TRBD1. Germline loops: CDR1 MDHEN, CDR2 SYDVKM. The CDR3 extends over 15 amino acids. J lost 6 bases, V lost 4 bases, and 10 bases had no gene match.